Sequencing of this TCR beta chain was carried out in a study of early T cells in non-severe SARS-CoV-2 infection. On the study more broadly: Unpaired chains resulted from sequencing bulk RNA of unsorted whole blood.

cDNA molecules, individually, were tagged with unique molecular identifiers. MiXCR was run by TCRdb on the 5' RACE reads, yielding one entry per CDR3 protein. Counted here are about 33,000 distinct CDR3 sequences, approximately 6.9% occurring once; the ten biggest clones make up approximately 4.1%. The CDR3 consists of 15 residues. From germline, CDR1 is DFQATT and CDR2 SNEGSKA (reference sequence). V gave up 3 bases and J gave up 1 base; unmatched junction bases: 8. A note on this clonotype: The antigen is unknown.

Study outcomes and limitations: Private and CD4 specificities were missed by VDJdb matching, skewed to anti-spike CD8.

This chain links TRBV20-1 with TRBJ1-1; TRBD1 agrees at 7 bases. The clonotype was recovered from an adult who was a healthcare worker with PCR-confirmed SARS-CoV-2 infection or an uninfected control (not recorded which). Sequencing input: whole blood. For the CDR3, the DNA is TGCAGTGCTAGCTTGGCCGGGACAGCGAACACTGAAGCTTTCTTT. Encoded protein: CSASLAGTANTEAFF.